This entry lists 10 T cell receptor beta chains sequenced from one sample in a study of blood T cell repertoires in COVID-19. Only in-frame clones appear in the TCRdb table, and some are missing; sequencing was by immunoSEQ multiplex PCR. This table has around 170,000 clones, roughly four fifths appearing once. What was sequenced was peripheral blood. Receptors originate from a woman aged 40 to 50 with acute or convalescent COVID-19.

This clone was observed once. This chain uses TRBV15 with TRBJ2-1; 14 nucleotides align to TRBD2. The ends lost 7 bases at V and 10 bases at J; junction bases unmatched: 12. Germline V CDR1 and CDR2: LNHNV, YYDKDF (reference sequence). The CDR3 is 16 amino acids. The CDR3, as DNA: TGTGCCACCAATCCACCGGGACTAGCGGGGGAGGGGGAGCAGTTCTTC. The encoded protein is CATNPPGLAGEGEQFF.

The genes are TRBV25-1 and TRBJ1-4; 7 bases map to TRBD1. Germline V gene lookup returns CDR1 MGHDK and CDR2 SYGVNS. This CDR3 spans 12 amino acids. V lost 3 bases to trimming and J lost 17 bases; unmatched junction nucleotides: 9. DNA for the CDR3: TGTGCCAGCAGTGATCCCGGACAGGCGCCCTTTTTT. This sequence encodes CASSDPGQAPFF.

V usage is TRBV6-5 and J usage is TRBJ2-2, with a tentative D call TRBD1 (6 bases). Trimming stripped 7 bases from V and 4 bases from J, with 13 bases between. Germline V gene lookup returns CDR1 MNHEY and CDR2 SVGAGI. The CDR3 has 14 amino acids. The CDR3 nucleotides read TGTGCCAGCACTGCAGGGGCAGGCACCGGGGAGCTGTTTTTT. Its protein is CASTAGAGTGELFF.

The CDR3 sequence is CASSAPSSYNEQFF. The CDR3 DNA follows: TGTGCCAGCAGTGCTCCTAGCTCCTACAATGAGCAGTTCTTC. The chain couples TRBV28 to TRBJ2-1; D remains ambiguous. V gave up 5 bases and J gave up 0 bases, with 8 bases separating them. There are 14 residues in the CDR3. CDR1 MDHEN and CDR2 SYDVKM come from the germline V gene.

The genes are TRBV7-9 and TRBJ2-2; 12 bases align to TRBD2. Germline lookup yields CDR1 SEHNR and CDR2 FQNEAQ (reference sequence). The CDR3 loop spans 16 amino acids. J lost 5 bases, V lost 4 bases, and 5 bases had no gene match. The CDR3 is CASSYPGLAGTGELFF. In DNA form, the CDR3 reads TGTGCCAGCAGCTACCCTGGACTAGCGGGGACCGGGGAGCTGTTTTTT.

J is TRBJ2-3 and V is TRBV9; TRBD2 aligns across 10 bases. Per germline, CDR1 SGDLS and CDR2 YYNGEE. The length of the CDR3 is 15 residues. The V gene end was trimmed by 4 bases and the J gene end by 5 bases; junction bases not matched to a gene: 7. The CDR3 protein is CASSPSGGAIDTQYF. The CDR3 bases are TGTGCCAGCAGCCCAAGCGGGGGGGCCATAGATACGCAGTATTTT.

In its sample, this clone was seen a few times. The chain is built from TRBV19 and TRBJ1-1, with D possibly being TRBD1 (6 bases). V was cut by 10 bases and J by 0 bases, with 12 bases left in between. The CDR3 consists of 13 residues. CDR1 LNHDA and CDR2 SQIVND come from the germline V gene (reference sequence). CDR3 sequence reads: CATSGTLNTEAFF. DNA of the CDR3: TGTGCCACTTCCGGGACATTGAACACTGAAGCTTTCTTT.

This chain joins TRBV10-3 and TRBJ1-2; TRBD1 agrees at 9 bases. The V and J ends lost 2 bases and 10 bases, in that order; junction bases with no gene match: 5. The CDR3 has 13 residues. CDR1 is ENHRY and CDR2 is SYGVKD in the germline V gene. The CDR3 here is CAISEGTGRFYTF. The CDR3 coding sequence is TGTGCCATCAGTGAGGGGACAGGGAGATTCTACACCTTC.

This chain connects TRBV28 to TRBJ1-2, with D possibly TRBD1 on 6 matching bases. V shed 3 bases and J shed 5 bases, with 13 bases lying between them. CDR1 is MDHEN and CDR2 is SYDVKM in the germline V gene. The CDR3 is 14 residues long. CDR3 sequence (DNA): TGTGCCAGCAGTTTGGTACAGGGTGTGTATGGCTACACCTTC. Protein sequence: CASSLVQGVYGYTF.

At least ten counts were recorded for this clone. The chain is built from TRBV24-1 and TRBJ2-3; D perhaps matches TRBD2 (6 bases). This CDR3 has 15 amino acids. V dropped 9 bases and J dropped 0 bases, with 15 bases sitting between them. From germline, CDR1 is KGHDR and CDR2 SFDVKD. CDR3 amino acids: CATGTLDASTDTQYF. The CDR3 DNA sequence: TGTGCCACCGGGACTTTAGATGCCAGCACAGATACGCAGTATTTT.